These 19 T cell receptor beta chains originate from one sample sequenced in a study of OX40 agonist ivuxolimab in advanced cancers. TCRdb's copy holds only in-frame clones and misses some; the assay was immunoSEQ multiplex PCR. Of 60,000 to 85,000 clones in the sample, about 77% were seen once. The sample was CD4+ or CD8+ T cells sorted from blood, taken in a trial of the OX40 agonist ivuxolimab. Receptor source: an adult with an advanced solid tumor such as melanoma, head and neck, liver or kidney cancer.

J is TRBJ2-3 and V is TRBV30, with unresolved D. Between the trimmed V and J ends, which lost 0 bases and 5 bases, there was a span of 9 bases. The CDR3 length is 13 residues. Per the germline V gene, CDR1 is GTSNPN and CDR2 is SVGIG (reference sequence). In DNA, the CDR3 is TGTGCCTGGAGTGTACAACAGAAAGATACGCAGTATTTT. Protein sequence: CAWSVQQKDTQYF.

The gene calls are TRBV7-9 and TRBJ1-5; the D gene is possibly TRBD1 (6 bases). Germline CDR1 SEHNR, CDR2 FQNEAQ (reference sequence). The ends were cut back, 3 bases at V and 7 bases at J, with 10 bases in the middle. The CDR3 loop spans 13 amino acids. The CDR3 loop reads CASSLGAGQPQHF. CDR3 bases: TGTGCCAGCAGCTTGGGGGCAGGACAGCCCCAGCATTTT.

This clone was detected only a few times. V and J are TRBV18 and TRBJ2-3; no reliable D call. This CDR3 region has 13 residues. The germline V and J ends were trimmed by 0 bases and 3 bases, with 4 bases remaining between them. The germline V gene encodes CDR1 KGHSH and CDR2 LQKENI. As DNA, the CDR3 is TGTGCCAGCTCACCACCGACGACAGATACGCAGTATTTT. Translated: CASSPPTTDTQYF.

V gene TRBV6-1 combines with J gene TRBJ2-7, with D possibly TRBD1 on 5 matching bases. Trimming removed 8 bases from V and 1 base from J, with 15 bases in between. This CDR3 has 14 amino acids. CDR1 is MNHNS and CDR2 is SASEGT in the germline V gene. Here the CDR3 DNA reads TGTGCCAGCCGGGCAGGGCAAAATTCCTACGAGCAGTACTTC. The encoded protein is CASRAGQNSYEQYF.

This clone was found once. V is TRBV5-1 and J is TRBJ2-5; TRBD1 agrees at 7 bases. The CDR3 consists of 13 residues. Germline V CDR1 and CDR2: SGHRS, YFSETQ. J gave up 5 bases and V 9 bases, and 10 bases lay outside the gene matches. CDR3 amino acids: CANTGTEKETQYF. The CDR3 nucleotides are TGCGCCAACACCGGGACAGAAAAGGAGACCCAGTACTTC.

CDR3 sequence reads: CASGQGRETQYF. The CDR3 DNA follows: TGTGCCAGCGGACAGGGACGAGAGACCCAGTACTTC. The chain uses TRBV28 and TRBJ2-5; TRBD1 aligns across 8 bases. From germline, CDR1 is MDHEN and CDR2 SYDVKM. This CDR3 contains 12 residues. Losses at the gene ends were 8 bases for V and 4 bases for J; bases not matched to a gene: 3.

The chain uses TRBV19 and TRBJ2-7, with TRBD1 identical over 7 bases. Per the germline V gene, CDR1 is LNHDA and CDR2 is SQIVND (reference sequence). J lost 2 bases, V lost 4 bases, and 5 bases had no gene match. The CDR3 extends over 14 amino acids. The CDR3 loop is CASSTGTDTYEQYF. The CDR3, as DNA: TGTGCCAGTAGTACCGGGACAGACACCTACGAGCAGTACTTC.

The V gene is TRBV10-1, the J gene TRBJ1-1; D is undetermined. V lost 5 bases, J lost 1 base, and 11 bases lay in between. Per the germline V gene, CDR1 is WNHNN and CDR2 is SYGVQD (reference sequence). The CDR3 covers 14 residues. This chain's CDR3 is CASSPNRANTEAFF. The CDR3 DNA reads as TGCGCCAGCAGTCCTAACCGCGCGAACACTGAAGCTTTCTTT.

The genes are TRBV7-2 and TRBJ1-3; perhaps TRBD1 as D (6 bases). The CDR3 is made up of 14 amino acids. V lost 1 base and J 8 bases, leaving 12 bases between the germline ends. Germline-derived CDR1 and CDR2 are SGHTA and FQGNSA. The CDR3 nucleotides read TGTGCCAGCAGCTTAGTACGGGGGGCATACACCATATATTTT. It encodes CASSLVRGAYTIYF.

This clone was counted a few times. The chain couples TRBV7-9 to TRBJ1-1; D remains unclear. Between the trimmed V and J ends, which lost 3 bases and 7 bases, there was a span of 24 bases. Germline CDR1 reads SEHNR; CDR2 reads FQNEAQ (reference sequence). This CDR3 region has 17 residues. CDR3 sequence: CASSFSRVGRKADEAFF. The DNA of the CDR3 is TGTGCCAGCAGCTTTTCACGAGTGGGTAGGAAGGCAGATGAAGCTTTCTTT.

This clone was seen more than once but under ten times. V is TRBV19 and J is TRBJ1-5, with D possibly being TRBD1 (5 bases). CDR3 size: 14 residues. Trimming shortened V by 6 bases and J by 3 bases, and 12 bases separated the two germline ends. Germline V gene sequence: CDR1 LNHDA, CDR2 SQIVND (reference sequence). The CDR3 DNA reads as TGTGCCAGTAGCGCGGGACTCAACAATCAGCCCCAGCATTTT. This encodes CASSAGLNNQPQHF. The complete variable domain, with remaining parts taken from reference TRBV19 and TRBJ1-5, reads DGGITQSPKYLFRKEGQNVTLSCEQNLNHDAMYWYRQDPGQGLRLIYYSQIVNDFQKGDIAEGYSVSREKKESFPLTVTSAQKNPTAFYLCASSAGLNNQPQHFGDGTRLSIL.

This chain joins TRBV30 and TRBJ1-2, with D possibly TRBD1 on 5 matching bases. The CDR3 has 15 residues. Germline V CDR1 and CDR2: GTSNPN, SVGIG (reference sequence). Trimming stripped 0 bases from V and 4 bases from J, with 15 bases between. In nucleotides, the CDR3 is TGTGCCTGGAGTGTAGGGCAGGGAGCGGGCTATGGCTACACCTTC. Protein sequence: CAWSVGQGAGYGYTF. Full variable domain (remainder filled in from reference TRBV30 and TRBJ1-2): SQTIHQWPATLVQPVGSPLSLECTVEGTSNPNLYWYRQAAGRGLQLLFYSVGIGQISSEVPQNLSASRPQDRQFILSSKKLLLSDSGFYLCAWSVGQGAGYGYTFGSGTRLTVV.

This clone was seen ten or more times. The chain employs TRBV5-6 and TRBJ2-7; the D is unclear. This CDR3 has 12 amino acids. Trimming took 5 bases from V and 1 from J, leaving 7 bases between them. Germline V gene lookup returns CDR1 SGHDT and CDR2 YYEEEE. In nucleotides, the CDR3 is TGTGCCAGCAGACGCCAGTCCTACGAGCAGTACTTC. It specifies CASRRQSYEQYF.

The V call is TRBV6-1, the J call TRBJ1-2; D call uncertain. Germline loops: CDR1 MNHNS, CDR2 SASEGT. V lost 4 bases and J lost 3, with 3 bases in between. This CDR3 contains 11 residues. CDR3 protein: CASSVDYGYTF. As DNA, the CDR3 is TGTGCCAGCAGTGTTGACTATGGCTACACCTTC.

This clone was observed once. The rearrangement joins TRBV6-5 to TRBJ2-5, with D hard to call. The CDR3 contains 14 residues. The germline V gene encodes CDR1 MNHEY and CDR2 SVGAGI. V was clipped by 2 bases and J by 7 bases, with 14 bases between them. The CDR3 nucleotides read TGTGCCAGCAGTTACGGTCTTGGGGTTGGGACCCAGTACTTC. Translation gives CASSYGLGVGTQYF.

The chain recombines TRBV29-1 with TRBJ1-1; D possibly corresponds to TRBD1 (5 bases). Trimming removed 4 bases at V and 4 bases at J, with 7 bases between. The CDR3 extends over 11 amino acids. CDR1 is SQVTM and CDR2 is ANQGSEA in the germline V gene. This chain's CDR3 is CSVGGATEAFF. The CDR3 region has the DNA TGCAGCGTTGGCGGGGCCACTGAAGCTTTCTTT.

V gene TRBV11-2 combines with J gene TRBJ2-7, with 8 bases fitting TRBD1. The CDR3 is 15 residues long. Germline lookup yields CDR1 SGHAT and CDR2 FQNNGV. V lost 5 bases and J lost 4; bases outside the gene matches: 10. The CDR3 nucleotides read TGTGCCAGCAGCGCAGCCGGGACAGGAGATTACGAGCAGTACTTC. Its translation: CASSAAGTGDYEQYF.

This chain joins TRBV30 and TRBJ2-1, with D maybe TRBD1 (6 bases). The germline gives CDR1 GTSNPN, CDR2 SVGIG (reference sequence). The ends were cut back, 2 bases at V and 8 bases at J, with 16 bases in the middle. This CDR3 comprises 14 residues. CDR3 in DNA: TGTGCCTGGAGTCAACTGGGGGCGAGCGATGAGCAGTTCTTC. Translating gives CAWSQLGASDEQFF.

This chain connects TRBV6-6 to TRBJ1-5; 8 bases agree with TRBD1. Germline-derived CDR1 and CDR2 are MNHNY and SVGAGI (reference sequence). The CDR3 has 14 residues. Trimming took 6 bases from V and 5 from J; bases not matched to a gene: 6. CDR3 DNA sequence: TGTGCCAGCAGCAGACTGACAGGGGATCAGCCCCAGCATTTT. As protein: CASSRLTGDQPQHF.